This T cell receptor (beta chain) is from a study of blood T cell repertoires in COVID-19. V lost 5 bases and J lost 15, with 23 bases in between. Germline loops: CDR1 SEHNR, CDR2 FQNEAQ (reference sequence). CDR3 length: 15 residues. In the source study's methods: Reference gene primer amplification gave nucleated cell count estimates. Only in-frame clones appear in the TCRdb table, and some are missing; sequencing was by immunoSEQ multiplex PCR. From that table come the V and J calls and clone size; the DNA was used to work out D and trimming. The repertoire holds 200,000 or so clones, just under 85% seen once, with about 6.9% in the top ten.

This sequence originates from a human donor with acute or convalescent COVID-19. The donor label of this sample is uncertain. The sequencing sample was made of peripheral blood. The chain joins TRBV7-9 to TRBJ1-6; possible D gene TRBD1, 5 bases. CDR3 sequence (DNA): TGTGCCAGCAGCGCAGACAGCCAGGTGGGGGACTTCCTCCACTTT. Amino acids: CASSADSQVGDFLHF.